The T cell receptor beta chain described here comes from a study of early T cells in non-severe SARS-CoV-2 infection. General study findings and limits: Using VDJdb, the matching emphasized anti-spike CD8 responses while missing private and CD4 specificities.

Each single cDNA molecule received a unique molecular identifier. Each CDR3 protein gets one entry after TCRdb re-called the 5' RACE reads with MiXCR. This sample has tens of thousands of distinct CDR3 sequences; 9% to 15% occur once, and the top ten carry about 3.9%. The V segment lost 3 bases and the J segment 0 bases; nucleotides outside the gene matches: 6. CDR3 length equals 17 residues. Germline CDR1 LGHDT, CDR2 YNNKEL (reference sequence). Comments on this clonotype: The antigen is not known.

Material: whole blood. The sequence was collected from an adult who was a healthcare worker with PCR-confirmed SARS-CoV-2 infection or an uninfected control (not recorded which). This chain joins TRBV3-1 and TRBJ1-3; 9 nucleotides line up with TRBD1. The chain's CDR3 is CASSQRDRVFSGNTIYF. The CDR3 DNA reads TGTGCCAGCAGCCAGAGGGACAGGGTATTCTCTGGAAACACCATATATTTT. Using reference TRBV3-1 and TRBJ1-3 for the parts outside the CDR3, the full variable domain is DTAVSQTPKYLVTQMGNDKSIKCEQNLGHDTMYWYKQDSKKFLKIMFSYNNKELIINETVPNRFSPKSPDKAHLNLHINSLELGDSAVYFCASSQRDRVFSGNTIYFGEGSWLTVV.